Presented here are 11 T cell receptor beta chains from one specimen sequenced in a study of T-cell memory formation after mild COVID-19. TCRdb passed the 5' RACE reads through MiXCR, listing each CDR3 protein once. The sample yields around 250,000 distinct CDR3 sequences, 15% to 20% seen once. Sequenced: PBMCs or a T cell subset sorted from them (not recorded which). The receptors originated from a young man who had mild COVID-19 (a few samples of this study predate the infection). Cell type and time point are not known.

J is TRBJ1-2 and V is TRBV6-5; 12 bases are shared with TRBD1. CDR1 is MNHEY, CDR2 SVGAGI, per germline. V lost 6 bases, J lost 4 bases, and 9 bases stayed unmatched. This CDR3 comprises 16 residues. The CDR3 DNA reads as TGTGCCAGCAGACGTAGACCGGGACAGGGGGCCTATGGCTACACCTTC. Its translation: CASRRRPGQGAYGYTF.

The chain uses TRBV4-1 and TRBJ2-4; D assignment may be TRBD1 or TRBD2 (5 bases each). CDR3 length equals 15 residues. Trimming stripped 1 base from V and 6 bases from J, with 13 bases between. Germline values: CDR1 MGHRA, CDR2 YSYEKL. CDR3 coding DNA: TGCGCCAGCAGCCAAGTTGAGGGGTTGGGAAACATTCAGTACTTC. It specifies CASSQVEGLGNIQYF.

This clonotype was observed a few times. The rearrangement uses TRBV5-1 and TRBJ1-6; TRBD1 aligns across 8 bases. This CDR3 comprises 17 residues. Germline-derived CDR1 and CDR2 are SGHRS and YFSETQ. Trimming took 4 bases from V and 0 from J; bases not matched to a gene: 6. The CDR3 DNA reads TGCGCCAGCAGCCGCTCGGGGACAGGCTCCTATAATTCACCCCTCCACTTT. Its protein product is CASSRSGTGSYNSPLHF.

This clonotype has a handful of counts. V and J are TRBV9 and TRBJ2-3; D may be TRBD2 (5 bases). This CDR3 has 17 residues. Trimming stripped 0 bases from V and 6 bases from J, with 20 bases between. Per germline, CDR1 SGDLS and CDR2 YYNGEE. CDR3 region: CASSVGSPLGKMDTQYF. The CDR3 bases are TGTGCCAGCAGCGTAGGGTCCCCTCTCGGGAAAATGGATACGCAGTATTTT.

The chain combines TRBV25-1 with TRBJ2-3; D remains unclear. This CDR3 is 13 amino acids long. V was pared by 1 base and J by 4 bases, with 6 bases between. The germline V gene encodes CDR1 MGHDK and CDR2 SYGVNS. CDR3 DNA sequence: TGTGCCAGCAGTGAATTGGTCTCAGATACGCAGTATTTT. Protein sequence: CASSELVSDTQYF.

The chain links TRBV12-3 or TRBV12-4 to TRBJ2-4, with TRBD2 matching 10 bases. This CDR3 is built from 16 residues. V shed 3 bases, J shed 0 bases, and the junction held 2 bases outside the gene matches. CDR3 DNA sequence: TGTGCCAGCAGTTTTGTAGCGGGGGGAGCCAAAAACATTCAGTACTTC. It yields the protein CASSFVAGGAKNIQYF.

This clonotype was recorded a few times. The chain joins TRBV7-2 to TRBJ2-1; D gene ambiguous. In germline, CDR1 is SGHTA, CDR2 FQGNSA. V was cut by 5 bases and J by 14 bases, with 16 bases left in between. There are 12 residues in the CDR3. CDR3 DNA: TGTGCCAGCAGCCCATCCCCTTATGGAGAGTTCTTC. Its translation is CASSPSPYGEFF. Together with reference TRBV7-2 and TRBJ2-1, the CDR3 gives the full variable domain: GAGVSQSPSNKVTEKGKDVELRCDPISGHTALYWYRQSLGQGLEFLIYFQGNSAPDKSGLPSDRFSAERTGGSVSTLTIQRTQQEDSAVYLCASSPSPYGEFFGPGTRLTVL.

This clonotype was detected many times. V usage is TRBV20-1 and J usage is TRBJ1-4; 9 nucleotides line up with TRBD1. The CDR3 totals 12 residues. Germline-derived CDR1 and CDR2 are DFQATT and SNEGSKA (reference sequence). With 5 bases clipped from V and 6 bases from J, the junction kept 1 base outside the gene matches. The CDR3 DNA is TGCAGTGCTCGACAGGGGGATGAAAAACTGTTTTTT. It encodes CSARQGDEKLFF.

The chain joins TRBV7-9 to TRBJ1-1; possible D gene TRBD1, 5 bases. The ends were cut back, 6 bases at V and 5 bases at J, with 13 bases in the middle. The CDR3 spans 13 residues. CDR1 SEHNR and CDR2 FQNEAQ come from the germline V gene (reference sequence). The CDR3 region has the DNA TGTGCCAGCAGACCCGGGACGGAGACTGAAGCTTTCTTT. Protein: CASRPGTETEAFF.

The chain couples TRBV6-1 to TRBJ1-1; no clear D gene. Trimming took off 0 bases at V and 5 bases at J, with 7 bases between the two ends. This CDR3 spans 13 amino acids. Germline loops: CDR1 MNHNS, CDR2 SASEGT. Written as DNA, the CDR3 is TGTGCCAGCAGTGAAGCGTATTGGACTGAAGCTTTCTTT. This sequence encodes CASSEAYWTEAFF.

This clonotype was seen a handful of times. The rearrangement uses TRBV20-1 and TRBJ1-4; D possibly corresponds to TRBD1 (5 bases). In germline, CDR1 is DFQATT, CDR2 SNEGSKA (reference sequence). There are 13 residues in the CDR3. Trimming cost V 5 bases and J 6 bases, with 13 bases left between them. The DNA for the CDR3 is TGCAGTGCTCTACAGGAGACTTATGAAAAACTGTTTTTT. The encoded protein is CSALQETYEKLFF.